These T cell receptor beta chains were read from a single sample in a study of T cell responses to AZD1222 COVID-19 vaccine. Clones were read by immunoSEQ multiplex PCR, and TCRdb kept only the in-frame ones, dropping some. The table lists fewer than 140,000 clones, less than 95% of them singletons. Sequences were derived from peripheral blood, sampled 28 days after the second AZD1222 dose. The receptors here all came from an adult who received the AZD1222 COVID-19 vaccine. The CDR3 runs from the conserved cysteine through the conserved F or W. A D gene is named only where the DNA matches it firmly. Only part of the rows carry a size: once, few, many, or a class if the clone is expanded.

V gene	J gene	D gene	clone size	CDR3 protein	CDR3 DNA
TRBV11-2	TRBJ1-1	TRBD1	.	CASSLAGAGGTEAFF	TGTGCCAGCAGCTTAGCTGGGGCAGGGGGCACTGAAGCTTTCTTT
TRBV3-1/TRBV3-2	TRBJ1-2	.	.	CASSQEGFGYTF	TGTGCCAGCAGCCAAGAGGGTTTTGGCTACACCTTC
TRBV2	TRBJ1-1	.	.	CASTDDGGGDMNTEAFF	TGTGCCAGCACCGACGACGGGGGAGGAGACATGAACACTGAAGCTTTCTTT
TRBV3-1/TRBV3-2	TRBJ2-3	TRBD2	.	CASSQFPGGRGDTQYF	TGTGCCAGCAGCCAGTTTCCGGGGGGGCGAGGAGATACGCAGTATTTT
TRBV9	TRBJ1-5	.	once	CASSPGGVYQPQHF	TGTGCCAGTTCCCCCGGGGGCGTATATCAGCCCCAGCATTTT
TRBV27	TRBJ1-2	.	.	CASSSRGAYGYTF	TGTGCCAGCAGTTCCAGGGGTGCCTATGGCTACACCTTC
TRBV5-1	TRBJ2-2	TRBD1	.	CASSPGTANTGELFF	TGCGCCAGCAGCCCCGGGACAGCCAACACCGGGGAGCTGTTTTTT
TRBV11-2	TRBJ2-2	TRBD2	.	CATRRGEGTGELFF	TGTGCCACCCGGCGGGGGGAAGGGACCGGGGAGCTGTTTTTT
TRBV25-1	TRBJ2-6	.	.	CASSESGANVLTF	TGTGCCAGCAGTGAGTCGGGGGCCAACGTCCTGACTTTC
TRBV5-1	TRBJ2-5	.	.	CASSFGAGKETQYF	TGCGCCAGCAGCTTCGGGGCTGGGAAAGAGACCCAGTACTTC
TRBV30	TRBJ1-6	TRBD1	.	CAWSVAGQILHF	TGTGCCTGGAGTGTGGCGGGACAGATACTCCACTTT
TRBV9	TRBJ2-7	TRBD1	.	CASSRTGGINEQYF	TGTGCCAGCAGCCGGACAGGGGGCATTAACGAGCAGTACTTC
TRBV2	TRBJ2-4	.	.	CASSDWAENIQYF	TGTGCCAGCAGTGACTGGGCCGAAAACATTCAGTACTTC
TRBV5-1	TRBJ1-2	.	once	CASSLDGDGYTF	TGCGCCAGCAGCTTGGATGGGGATGGCTACACCTTC
TRBV9	TRBJ1-6	TRBD1	.	CASSVDTGAARPLHF	TGTGCCAGCAGCGTAGATACAGGGGCCGCGAGACCCCTCCACTTT
TRBV3-1/TRBV3-2	TRBJ2-7	.	.	CASTPGRSSYEQYF	TGTGCCAGCACGCCGGGACGCTCCTCCTACGAGCAGTACTTC
TRBV7-9	TRBJ2-1	TRBD1	.	CASSFLGQGDNEQFF	TGTGCCAGCAGCTTCTTGGGACAGGGTGACAATGAGCAGTTCTTC
TRBV5-3	TRBJ1-4	.	once	CARSVDRADNEKLFF	TGTGCCAGAAGCGTAGATCGAGCCGATAATGAAAAACTGTTTTTT
TRBV19	TRBJ2-1	TRBD2	.	CASSPLAGGYNEQFF	TGTGCCAGTAGTCCTCTAGCGGGGGGGTACAATGAGCAGTTCTTC
TRBV27	TRBJ1-1	TRBD1	.	CASSSLKTGSNTEAFF	TGTGCCAGCAGTTCCCTGAAGACAGGGAGCAACACTGAAGCTTTCTTT
TRBV6-5	TRBJ1-2	.	.	CASSLGDWSYGYTF	TGTGCCAGCAGTCTAGGGGATTGGAGCTATGGCTACACCTTC
TRBV19	TRBJ1-1	.	.	CASSMSRLNTEAFF	TGTGCCAGTAGTATGTCTAGGCTGAACACTGAAGCTTTCTTT
TRBV7-2	TRBJ2-7	TRBD1	once	CASSPRDRERDEQYF	TGTGCCAGCAGCCCGCGGGACAGGGAGAGGGACGAGCAGTACTTC
TRBV13	TRBJ1-2	TRBD1	.	CASSSQGAHYGYTF	TGTGCCAGCAGCTCCCAGGGGGCCCACTATGGCTACACCTTC
TRBV5-1	TRBJ1-2	TRBD1	.	CASSLGQGNGYTF	TGCGCCAGCAGCTTGGGACAGGGGAATGGCTACACCTTC
TRBV7-3	TRBJ2-3	.	.	CASSNPADTQYF	TGTGCCAGCAGCAATCCGGCAGATACGCAGTATTTT
TRBV27	TRBJ1-2	.	.	CASRTSGYTF	TGTGCCAGCAGGACCTCCGGCTACACCTTC
TRBV7-3	TRBJ2-2	.	once	CASSFSRTGELFF	TGTGCCAGCAGCTTTAGTCGGACCGGGGAGCTGTTTTTT
TRBV7-9	TRBJ1-2	.	once	CASSPGLRPGYTF	TGTGCCAGCAGCCCGGGACTCCGGCCGGGCTACACCTTC
TRBV5-4	TRBJ1-5	.	once	CASSHAGDSQPQHF	TGTGCCAGCAGCCATGCGGGGGATTCTCAGCCCCAGCATTTT
TRBV18	TRBJ2-7	.	.	CASSPQEGTTYEQYF	TGTGCCAGCTCACCACAGGAGGGGACCACCTACGAGCAGTACTTC
TRBV2	TRBJ1-6	TRBD1	.	CASSMMTGGYNSPLHF	TGTGCCAGCAGTATGATGACAGGGGGCTATAATTCACCCCTCCACTTT
TRBV5-1	TRBJ2-5	.	few	CASSPPGDETQYF	TGCGCCAGCAGCCCGCCGGGGGATGAGACCCAGTACTTC
TRBV6-2/TRBV6-3	TRBJ1-2	.	.	CASNPTTNYGYTF	TGTGCCAGCAACCCTACTACTAACTATGGCTACACCTTC
TRBV6-2/TRBV6-3	TRBJ2-5	.	.	CASSYGGEKQYF	TGTGCCAGCAGTTACGGGGGAGAGAAGCAGTACTTC
TRBV19	TRBJ2-7	.	.	CASSIRGRGDEQYF	TGTGCCAGTAGTATCCGTGGCAGGGGGGACGAGCAGTACTTC
TRBV5-6	TRBJ1-2	.	.	CASSSTLGYGYTF	TGTGCCAGCAGCTCCACCCTGGGCTATGGCTACACCTTC
TRBV6-5	TRBJ1-2	TRBD1	.	CASSYSNGRGEGYTF	TGTGCCAGCAGTTACTCGAATGGCAGGGGGGAAGGCTACACCTTC
TRBV3-1/TRBV3-2	TRBJ2-1	.	.	CASSPPPTAGPNEQFF	TGTGCCAGCAGTCCCCCTCCTACCGCGGGACCCAATGAGCAGTTCTTC
TRBV5-6	TRBJ1-1	.	.	CASSSQSYRVSTEAFF	TGTGCCAGCAGCTCCCAATCCTACAGGGTGAGCACTGAAGCTTTCTTT
TRBV7-7	TRBJ2-2	.	.	CASSRTRTGRELFF	TGTGCTAGCAGTCGGACAAGGACTGGACGGGAGCTGTTTTTT
TRBV12-3/TRBV12-4	TRBJ1-6	TRBD1	.	CASAGQPNSPLHF	TGTGCCAGCGCGGGACAGCCTAATTCACCCCTCCACTTT